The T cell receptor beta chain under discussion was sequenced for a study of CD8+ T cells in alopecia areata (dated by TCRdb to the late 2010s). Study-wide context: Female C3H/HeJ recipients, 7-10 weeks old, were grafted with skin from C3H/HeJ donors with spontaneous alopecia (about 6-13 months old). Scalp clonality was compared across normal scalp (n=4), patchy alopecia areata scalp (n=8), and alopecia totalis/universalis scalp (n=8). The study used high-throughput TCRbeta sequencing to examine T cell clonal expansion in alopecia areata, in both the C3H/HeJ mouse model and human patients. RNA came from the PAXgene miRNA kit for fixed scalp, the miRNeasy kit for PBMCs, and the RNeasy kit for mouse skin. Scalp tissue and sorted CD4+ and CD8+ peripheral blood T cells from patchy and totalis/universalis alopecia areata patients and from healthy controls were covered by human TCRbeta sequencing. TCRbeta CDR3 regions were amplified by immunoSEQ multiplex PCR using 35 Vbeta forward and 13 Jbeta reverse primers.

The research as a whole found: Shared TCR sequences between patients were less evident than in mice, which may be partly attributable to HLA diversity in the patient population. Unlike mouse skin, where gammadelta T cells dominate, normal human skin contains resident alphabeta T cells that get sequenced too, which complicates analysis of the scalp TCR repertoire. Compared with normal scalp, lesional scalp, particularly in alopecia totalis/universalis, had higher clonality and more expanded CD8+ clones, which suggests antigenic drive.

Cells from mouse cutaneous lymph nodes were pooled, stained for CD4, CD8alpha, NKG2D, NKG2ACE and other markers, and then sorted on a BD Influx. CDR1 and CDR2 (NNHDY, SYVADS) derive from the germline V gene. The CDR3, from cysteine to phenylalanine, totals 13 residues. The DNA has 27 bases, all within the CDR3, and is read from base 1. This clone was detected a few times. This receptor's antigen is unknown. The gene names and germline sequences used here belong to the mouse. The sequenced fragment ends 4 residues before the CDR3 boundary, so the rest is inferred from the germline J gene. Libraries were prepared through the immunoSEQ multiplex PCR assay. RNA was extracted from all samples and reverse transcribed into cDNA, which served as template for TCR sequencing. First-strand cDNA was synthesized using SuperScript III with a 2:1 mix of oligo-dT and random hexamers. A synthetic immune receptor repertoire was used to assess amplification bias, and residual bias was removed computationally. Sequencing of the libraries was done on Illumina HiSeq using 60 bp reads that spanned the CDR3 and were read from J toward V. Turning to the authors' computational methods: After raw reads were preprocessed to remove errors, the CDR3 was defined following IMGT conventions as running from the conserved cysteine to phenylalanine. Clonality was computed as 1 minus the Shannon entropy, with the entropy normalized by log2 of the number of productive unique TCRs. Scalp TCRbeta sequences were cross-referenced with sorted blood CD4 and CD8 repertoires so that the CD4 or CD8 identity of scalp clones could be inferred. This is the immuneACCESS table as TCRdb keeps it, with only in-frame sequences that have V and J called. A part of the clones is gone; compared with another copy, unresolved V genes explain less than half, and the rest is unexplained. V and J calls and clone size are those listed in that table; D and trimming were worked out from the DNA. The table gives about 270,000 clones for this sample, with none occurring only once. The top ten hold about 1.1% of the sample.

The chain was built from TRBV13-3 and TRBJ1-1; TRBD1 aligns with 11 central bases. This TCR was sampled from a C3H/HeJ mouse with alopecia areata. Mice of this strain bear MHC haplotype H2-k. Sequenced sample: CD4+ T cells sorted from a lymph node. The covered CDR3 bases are TGTGCCAGCAGTCGGACAGGGGGCGGA. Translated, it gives CASSRTGGG. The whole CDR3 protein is CASSRTGGGEVFF.